This TCR beta chain was identified in a study of T cells in Graves' hyperthyroidism and ophthalmopathy. Amplification of TCR beta CDR3 regions used RNA as the template. RT-PCR in the first round (using the HTBI primer set) targeted the TCR CDR3. TCRdb re-derived calls from the multiplex PCR reads in MiXCR, one entry per CDR3 protein. Seen here are some 200,000 distinct CDR3 sequences, less than 20% observed once, and the top ten hold over 45%. Study-level points and caveats: The model's output predicted ophthalmopathy at a median of roughly seven months prior to onset.

CDR3 length equals 13 residues. The V gene's germline CDR1 is SEHNR and CDR2 FQNEAQ (reference sequence). V was shortened by 4 bases and J by 4 bases, with 7 bases between the two germline ends. This clonotype was counted many times. What it binds is unknown. The sample taken for sequencing was blood. This TCR derives from a woman between 50 and 59 years old with Graves' hyperthyroidism. This chain connects TRBV7-9 to TRBJ1-4; D is unclear. CDR3: CASSSDFNEKLFF. CDR3 nucleotide sequence: TGTGCCAGCAGCTCAGATTTTAATGAAAAACTGTTTTTT.